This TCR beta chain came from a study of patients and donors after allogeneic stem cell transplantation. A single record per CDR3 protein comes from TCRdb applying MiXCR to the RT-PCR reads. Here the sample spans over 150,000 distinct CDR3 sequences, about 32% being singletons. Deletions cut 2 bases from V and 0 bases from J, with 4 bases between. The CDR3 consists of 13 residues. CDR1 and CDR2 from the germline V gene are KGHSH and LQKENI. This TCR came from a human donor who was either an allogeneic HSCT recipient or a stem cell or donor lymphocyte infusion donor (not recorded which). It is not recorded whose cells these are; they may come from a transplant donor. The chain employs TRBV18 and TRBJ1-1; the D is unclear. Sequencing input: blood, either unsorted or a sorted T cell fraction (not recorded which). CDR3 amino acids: CASSPSVNTEAFF. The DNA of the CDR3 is TGTGCCAGCTCACCATCGGTGAACACTGAAGCTTTCTTT. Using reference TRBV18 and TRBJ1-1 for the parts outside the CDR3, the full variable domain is NAGVMQNPRHLVRRRGQEARLRCSPMKGHSHVYWYRQLPEEGLKFMVYLQKENIIDESGMPKERFSAEFPKEGPSILRIQQVVRGDSAAYFCASSPSVNTEAFFGQGTRLTVV.